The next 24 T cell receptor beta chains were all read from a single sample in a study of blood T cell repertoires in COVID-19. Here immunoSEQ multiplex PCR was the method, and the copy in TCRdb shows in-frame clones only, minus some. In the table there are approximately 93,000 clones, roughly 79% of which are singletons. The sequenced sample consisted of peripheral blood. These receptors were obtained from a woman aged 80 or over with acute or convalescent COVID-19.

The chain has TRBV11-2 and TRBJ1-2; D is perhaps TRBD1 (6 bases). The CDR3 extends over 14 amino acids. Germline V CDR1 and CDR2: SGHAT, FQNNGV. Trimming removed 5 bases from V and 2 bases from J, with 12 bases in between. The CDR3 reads CASSPSTGNYGYTF. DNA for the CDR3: TGTGCCAGCAGCCCCTCGACAGGAAACTATGGCTACACCTTC.

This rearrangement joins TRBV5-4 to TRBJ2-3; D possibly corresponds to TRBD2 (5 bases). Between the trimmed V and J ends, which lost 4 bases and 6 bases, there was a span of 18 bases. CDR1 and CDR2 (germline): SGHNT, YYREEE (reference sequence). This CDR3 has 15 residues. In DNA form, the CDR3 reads TGTGCCAGCAGCGTCGACTACTCTGCTGCGGATACGCAGTATTTT. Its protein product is CASSVDYSAADTQYF.

The CDR3 DNA reads TGTGCCATCAGTGAGCCTACTAGCGGGAGACAACTGTACTTC. Encoded protein: CAISEPTSGRQLYF. This sequence joins TRBV10-3 and TRBJ2-5; 11 nucleotides align to TRBD2. Per germline, CDR1 ENHRY and CDR2 SYGVKD. This CDR3 has 14 amino acids. Unmatched junction bases numbered 9, after V lost 2 bases and J lost 13 bases.

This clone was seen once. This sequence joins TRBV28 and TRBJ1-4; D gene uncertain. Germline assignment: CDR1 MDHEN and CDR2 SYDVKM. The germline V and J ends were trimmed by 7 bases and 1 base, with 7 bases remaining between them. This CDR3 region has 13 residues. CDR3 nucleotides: TGTGCCAGCAATGAGGGAACTAATGAAAAACTGTTTTTT. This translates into CASNEGTNEKLFF.

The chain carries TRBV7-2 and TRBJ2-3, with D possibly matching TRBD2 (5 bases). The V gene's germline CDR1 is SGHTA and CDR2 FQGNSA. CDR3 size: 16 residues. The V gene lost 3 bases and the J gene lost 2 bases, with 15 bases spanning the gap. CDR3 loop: CASSLNGRANTDTQYF. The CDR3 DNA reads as TGTGCCAGCAGCTTGAACGGGCGGGCCAACACAGATACGCAGTATTTT.

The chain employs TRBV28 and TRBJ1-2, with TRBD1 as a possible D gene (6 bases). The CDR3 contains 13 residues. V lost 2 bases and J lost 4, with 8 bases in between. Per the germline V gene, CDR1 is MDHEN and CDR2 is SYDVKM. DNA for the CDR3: TGTGCCAGCAGTTTAACAGGGAGCTATGGCTACACCTTC. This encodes CASSLTGSYGYTF.

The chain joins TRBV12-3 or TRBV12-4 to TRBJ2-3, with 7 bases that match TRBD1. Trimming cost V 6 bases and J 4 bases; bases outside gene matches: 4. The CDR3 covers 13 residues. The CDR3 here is CASSPTGADTQYF. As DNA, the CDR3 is TGTGCCAGCAGCCCTACAGGGGCAGATACGCAGTATTTT.

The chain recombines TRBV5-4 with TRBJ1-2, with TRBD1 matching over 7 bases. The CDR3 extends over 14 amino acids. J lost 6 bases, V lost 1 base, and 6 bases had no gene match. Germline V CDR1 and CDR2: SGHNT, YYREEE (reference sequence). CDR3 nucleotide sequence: TGTGCCAGCAGCTTGAGGGGTCAGGGGGATGGCTACACCTTC. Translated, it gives CASSLRGQGDGYTF.

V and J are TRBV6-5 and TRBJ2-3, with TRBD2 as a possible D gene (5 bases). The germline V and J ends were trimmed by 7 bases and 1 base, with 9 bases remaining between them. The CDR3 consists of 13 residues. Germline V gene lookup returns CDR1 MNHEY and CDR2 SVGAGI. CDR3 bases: TGTGCCAGCACGTATAGCGGCACAGATACGCAGTATTTT. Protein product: CASTYSGTDTQYF.

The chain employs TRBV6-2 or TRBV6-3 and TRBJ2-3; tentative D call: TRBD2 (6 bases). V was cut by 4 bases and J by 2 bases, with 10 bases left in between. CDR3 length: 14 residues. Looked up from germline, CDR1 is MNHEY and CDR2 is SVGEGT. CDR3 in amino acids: CASSFGLSTDTQYF. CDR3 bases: TGTGCCAGCAGTTTCGGACTATCCACAGATACGCAGTATTTT.

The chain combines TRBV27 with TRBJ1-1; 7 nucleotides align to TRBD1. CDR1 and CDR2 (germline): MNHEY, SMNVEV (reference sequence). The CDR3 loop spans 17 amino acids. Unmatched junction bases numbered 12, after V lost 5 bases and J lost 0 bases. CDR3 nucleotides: TGTGCCAGCAGTCGTGTCCGGGACAGAATTTTGAACACTGAAGCTTTCTTT. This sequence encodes CASSRVRDRILNTEAFF.

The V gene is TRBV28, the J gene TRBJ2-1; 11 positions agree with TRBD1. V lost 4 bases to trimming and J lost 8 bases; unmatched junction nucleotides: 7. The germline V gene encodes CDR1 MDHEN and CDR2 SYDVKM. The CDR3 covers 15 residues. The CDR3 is CASSSPGTGGDEQFF. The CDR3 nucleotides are TGTGCCAGCAGTTCACCCGGGACAGGGGGGGATGAGCAGTTCTTC.

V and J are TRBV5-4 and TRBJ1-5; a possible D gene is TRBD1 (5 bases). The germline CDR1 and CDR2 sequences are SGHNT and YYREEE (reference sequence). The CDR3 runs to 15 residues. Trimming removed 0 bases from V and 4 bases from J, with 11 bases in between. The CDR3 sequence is CASSLGGEANQPQHF. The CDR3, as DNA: TGTGCCAGCAGCTTGGGAGGGGAGGCAAATCAGCCCCAGCATTTT.

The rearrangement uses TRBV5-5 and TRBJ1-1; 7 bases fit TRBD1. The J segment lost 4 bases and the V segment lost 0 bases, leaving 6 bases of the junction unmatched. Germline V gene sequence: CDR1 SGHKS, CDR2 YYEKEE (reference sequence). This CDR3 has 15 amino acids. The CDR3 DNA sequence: TGTGCCAGCAGCTTGGGAGGGAACAGGGGCACTGAAGCTTTCTTT. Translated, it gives CASSLGGNRGTEAFF.

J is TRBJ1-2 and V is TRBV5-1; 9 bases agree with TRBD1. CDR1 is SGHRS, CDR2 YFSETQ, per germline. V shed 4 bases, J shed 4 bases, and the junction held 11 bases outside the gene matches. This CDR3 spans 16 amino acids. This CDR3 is CASSLGSPTGGYGYTF. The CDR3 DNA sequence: TGCGCCAGCAGCCTTGGGAGCCCGACAGGGGGCTATGGCTACACCTTC. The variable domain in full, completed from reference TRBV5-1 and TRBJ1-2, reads KAGVTQTPRYLIKTRGQQVTLSCSPISGHRSVSWYQQTPGQGLQFLFEYFSETQRNKGNFPGRFSGRQFSNSRSEMNVSTLELGDSALYLCASSLGSPTGGYGYTFGSGTRLTVV.

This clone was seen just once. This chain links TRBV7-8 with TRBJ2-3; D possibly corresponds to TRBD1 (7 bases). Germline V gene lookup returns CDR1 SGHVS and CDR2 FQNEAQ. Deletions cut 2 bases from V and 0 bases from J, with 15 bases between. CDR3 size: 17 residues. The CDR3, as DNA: TGTGCCAGCAGCTTAAGGGGGGACAGATCTAGCACAGATACGCAGTATTTT. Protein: CASSLRGDRSSTDTQYF.

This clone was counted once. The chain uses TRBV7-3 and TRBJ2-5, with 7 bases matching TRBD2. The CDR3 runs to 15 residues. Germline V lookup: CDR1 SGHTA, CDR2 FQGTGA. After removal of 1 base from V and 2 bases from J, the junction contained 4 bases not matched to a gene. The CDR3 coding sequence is TGTGCCAGCAGCTTAAATTCGGGGGGTCAAGAGACCCAGTACTTC. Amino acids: CASSLNSGGQETQYF. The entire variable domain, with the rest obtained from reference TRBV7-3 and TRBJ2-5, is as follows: GAGVSQTPSNKVTEKGKYVELRCDPISGHTALYWYRQSLGQGPEFLIYFQGTGAADDSGLPNDRFFAVRPEGSVSTLKIQRTERGDSAVYLCASSLNSGGQETQYFGPGTRLLVL.

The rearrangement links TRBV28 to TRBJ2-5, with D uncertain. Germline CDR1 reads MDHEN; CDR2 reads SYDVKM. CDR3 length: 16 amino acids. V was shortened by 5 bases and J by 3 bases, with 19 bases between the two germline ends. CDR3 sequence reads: CASSPRLGRGEETQYF. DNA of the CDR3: TGTGCCAGCAGTCCTAGGCTGGGTAGAGGAGAAGAGACCCAGTACTTC.

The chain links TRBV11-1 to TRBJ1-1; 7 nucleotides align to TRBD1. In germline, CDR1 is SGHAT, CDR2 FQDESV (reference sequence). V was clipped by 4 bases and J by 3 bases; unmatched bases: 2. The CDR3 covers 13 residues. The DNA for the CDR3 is TGTGCCAGCAGCTCCACAGGGGACACTGAAGCTTTCTTT. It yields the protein CASSSTGDTEAFF. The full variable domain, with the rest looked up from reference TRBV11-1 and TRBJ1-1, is EAEVAQSPRYKITEKSQAVAFWCDPISGHATLYWYRQILGQGPELLVQFQDESVVDDSQLPKDRFSAERLKGVDSTLKIQPAELGDSAMYLCASSSTGDTEAFFGQGTRLTVV.

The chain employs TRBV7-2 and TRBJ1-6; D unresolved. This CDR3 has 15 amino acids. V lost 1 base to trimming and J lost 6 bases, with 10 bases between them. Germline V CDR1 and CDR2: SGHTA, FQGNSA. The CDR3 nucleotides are TGTGCCAGCAGCTTAGAGTTTCGGGGTAATTCACCCCTCCACTTT. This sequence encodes CASSLEFRGNSPLHF. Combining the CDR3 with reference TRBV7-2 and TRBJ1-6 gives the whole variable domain GAGVSQSPSNKVTEKGKDVELRCDPISGHTALYWYRQSLGQGLEFLIYFQGNSAPDKSGLPSDRFSAERTGGSVSTLTIQRTQQEDSAVYLCASSLEFRGNSPLHFGNGTRLTVT.

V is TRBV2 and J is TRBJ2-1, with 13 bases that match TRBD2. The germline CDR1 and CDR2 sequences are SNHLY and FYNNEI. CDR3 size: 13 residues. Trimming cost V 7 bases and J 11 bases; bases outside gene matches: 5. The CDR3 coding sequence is TGTGCCAGCAAGGGACTAGCGGGAACGCAGCAGTTCTTC. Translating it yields CASKGLAGTQQFF.

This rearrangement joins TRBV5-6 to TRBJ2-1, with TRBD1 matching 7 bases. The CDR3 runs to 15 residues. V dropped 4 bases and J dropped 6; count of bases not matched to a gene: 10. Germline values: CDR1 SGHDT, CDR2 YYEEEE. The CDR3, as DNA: TGTGCCAGCAGCCTTACCGGGACAGCCTTCAATGAGCAGTTCTTC. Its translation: CASSLTGTAFNEQFF.

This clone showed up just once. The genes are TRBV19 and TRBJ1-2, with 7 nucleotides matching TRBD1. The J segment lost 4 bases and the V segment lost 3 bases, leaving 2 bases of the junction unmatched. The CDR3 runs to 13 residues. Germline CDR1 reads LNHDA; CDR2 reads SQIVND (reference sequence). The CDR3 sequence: CASSMDRTYGYTF. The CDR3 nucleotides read TGTGCCAGTAGTATGGACAGGACCTATGGCTACACCTTC. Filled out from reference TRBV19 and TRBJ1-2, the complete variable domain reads DGGITQSPKYLFRKEGQNVTLSCEQNLNHDAMYWYRQDPGQGLRLIYYSQIVNDFQKGDIAEGYSVSREKKESFPLTVTSAQKNPTAFYLCASSMDRTYGYTFGSGTRLTVV.

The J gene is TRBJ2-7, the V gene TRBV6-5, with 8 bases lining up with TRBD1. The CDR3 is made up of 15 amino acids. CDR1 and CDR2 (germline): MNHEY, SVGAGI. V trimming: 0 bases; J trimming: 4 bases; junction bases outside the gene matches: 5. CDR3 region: CASSYSGDRRYEQYF. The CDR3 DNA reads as TGTGCCAGCAGTTACTCAGGGGACAGGAGATACGAGCAGTACTTC.